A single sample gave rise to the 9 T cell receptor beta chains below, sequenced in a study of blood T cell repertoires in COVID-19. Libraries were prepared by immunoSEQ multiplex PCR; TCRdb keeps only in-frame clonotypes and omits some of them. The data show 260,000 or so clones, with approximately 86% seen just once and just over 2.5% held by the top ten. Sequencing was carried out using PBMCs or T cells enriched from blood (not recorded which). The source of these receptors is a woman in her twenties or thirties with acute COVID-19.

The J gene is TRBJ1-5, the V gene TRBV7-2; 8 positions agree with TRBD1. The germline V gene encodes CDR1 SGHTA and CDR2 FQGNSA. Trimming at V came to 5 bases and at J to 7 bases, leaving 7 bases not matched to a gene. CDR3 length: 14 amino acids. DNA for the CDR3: TGTGCCAGCAGCCCGGACAGGGAGACCCAGCCCCAGCATTTT. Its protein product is CASSPDRETQPQHF.

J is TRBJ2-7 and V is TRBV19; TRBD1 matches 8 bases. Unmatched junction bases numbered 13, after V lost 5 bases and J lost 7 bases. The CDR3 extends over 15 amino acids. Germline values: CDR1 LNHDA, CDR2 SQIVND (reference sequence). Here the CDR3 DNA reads TGTGCCAGTAGTGGACCCAGGGGGCTCCGCGGGGAGCAGTACTTC. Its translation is CASSGPRGLRGEQYF.

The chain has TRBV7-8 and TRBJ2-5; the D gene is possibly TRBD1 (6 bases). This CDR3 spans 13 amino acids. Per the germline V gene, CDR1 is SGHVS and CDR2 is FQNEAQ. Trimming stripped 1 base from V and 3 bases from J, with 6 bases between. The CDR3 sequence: CASSLGTEETQYF. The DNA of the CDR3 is TGTGCCAGCAGCTTAGGGACAGAAGAGACCCAGTACTTC.

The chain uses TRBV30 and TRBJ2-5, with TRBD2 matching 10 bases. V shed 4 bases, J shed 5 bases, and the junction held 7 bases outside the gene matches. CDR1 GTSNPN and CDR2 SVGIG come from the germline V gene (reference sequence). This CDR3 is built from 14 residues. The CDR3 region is CAWIEREGWETQYF. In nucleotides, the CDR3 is TGTGCCTGGATTGAGCGGGAGGGATGGGAGACCCAGTACTTC.

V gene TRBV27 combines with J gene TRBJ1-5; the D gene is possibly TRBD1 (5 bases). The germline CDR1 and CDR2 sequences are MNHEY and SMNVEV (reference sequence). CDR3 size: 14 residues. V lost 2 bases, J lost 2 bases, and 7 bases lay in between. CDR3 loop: CASSLVGGNQPQHF. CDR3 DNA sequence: TGTGCCAGCAGTTTAGTAGGGGGCAATCAGCCCCAGCATTTT.

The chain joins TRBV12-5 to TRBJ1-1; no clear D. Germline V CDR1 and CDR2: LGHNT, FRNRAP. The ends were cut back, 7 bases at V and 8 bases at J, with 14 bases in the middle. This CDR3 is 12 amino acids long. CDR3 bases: TGTGCTAGTGCCCCACAAATCCCAGAAGCTTTCTTT. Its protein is CASAPQIPEAFF.

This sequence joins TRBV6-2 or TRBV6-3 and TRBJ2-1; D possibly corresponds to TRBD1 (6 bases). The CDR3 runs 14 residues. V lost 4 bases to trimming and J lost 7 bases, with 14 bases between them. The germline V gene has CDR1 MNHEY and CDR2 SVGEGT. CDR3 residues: CASSFLTGKNEQFF. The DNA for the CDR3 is TGTGCCAGCAGTTTCCTTACAGGGAAGAATGAGCAGTTCTTC.

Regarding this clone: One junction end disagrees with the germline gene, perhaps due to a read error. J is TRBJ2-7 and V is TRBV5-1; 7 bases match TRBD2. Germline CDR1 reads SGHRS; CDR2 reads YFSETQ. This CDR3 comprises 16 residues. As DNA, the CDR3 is TGCGCCAGCTCCGCCGTTGGGGGGGGATCCTCCCACGAGCAGTACTTC. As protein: CASSAVGGGSSHEQYF.

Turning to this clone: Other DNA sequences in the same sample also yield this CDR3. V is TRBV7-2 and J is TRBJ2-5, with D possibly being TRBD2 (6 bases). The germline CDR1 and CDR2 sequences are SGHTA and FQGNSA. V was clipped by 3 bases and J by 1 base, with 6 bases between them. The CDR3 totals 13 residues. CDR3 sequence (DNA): TGTGCCAGCAGCTTGGGGGGCCAAGAGACCCAGTACTTC. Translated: CASSLGGQETQYF.